The 13 T cell receptor beta chains reported below all come from one sample, sequenced in a study of T cells after yellow fever vaccination. Each CDR3 protein is one row after TCRdb ran MiXCR on the 5' RACE reads. The profile shows a few hundred thousand distinct CDR3 sequences, less than 20% of them singletons. The material was PBMCs, obtained 4 to 5 days after the first yellow fever vaccination. All receptors derive from a man between 18 and 29 years old who received the YFV17D yellow fever vaccine.

For this clonotype: This clone may be a read error of a much larger clone one base away. The J gene is TRBJ2-1, the V gene TRBV6-1, with D possibly being TRBD2 (6 bases). The germline V gene encodes CDR1 MNHNS and CDR2 SASEGT. V was clipped by 5 bases and J by 6 bases, with 14 bases between them. The CDR3 runs 14 residues. CDR3 protein: CASSPRREANEQFF. Here the CDR3 DNA reads TGTGCCAGCAGTCCTCGGCGGGAAGCCAATGAGCAGTTCTTC.

This clonotype was counted a few times. V gene TRBV28 combines with J gene TRBJ2-2, with 7 positions matching TRBD1. There are 15 residues in the CDR3. Germline assignment: CDR1 MDHEN and CDR2 SYDVKM. Trimming removed 7 bases from V and 1 base from J; junction bases left unmatched: 6. CDR3 sequence: CASNPWTGNTGELFF. The CDR3 DNA follows: TGTGCCAGCAACCCTTGGACAGGGAACACCGGGGAGCTGTTTTTT.

The genes are TRBV28 and TRBJ1-5; weak D call: TRBD1 (5 bases). The CDR3 runs 13 residues. V dropped 2 bases and J dropped 7 bases, with 9 bases sitting between them. Germline values: CDR1 MDHEN, CDR2 SYDVKM. CDR3: CASSLGREQPQHF. DNA of the CDR3: TGTGCCAGCAGTTTAGGCAGGGAGCAGCCCCAGCATTTT.

V usage is TRBV7-2 and J usage is TRBJ2-7; D call uncertain. Trimming cost V 5 bases and J 2 bases, with 10 bases left between them. Germline V gene lookup returns CDR1 SGHTA and CDR2 FQGNSA. The CDR3 consists of 13 residues. The CDR3 DNA follows: TGTGCCAGCAGCCCACCGTCGACCTACGAGCAGTACGTC. This translates into CASSPPSTYEQYV.

This rearrangement joins TRBV5-1 to TRBJ1-1; D is uncertain. V lost 0 bases and J lost 3, with 9 bases in between. Germline CDR1 and CDR2: SGHRS and YFSETQ. The CDR3 is 14 residues long. The CDR3 loop is CASSLVSEDTEAFF. The CDR3 nucleotides are TGCGCCAGCAGCTTGGTGTCTGAGGACACTGAAGCTTTCTTT. The variable domain in full, completed from reference TRBV5-1 and TRBJ1-1, reads KAGVTQTPRYLIKTRGQQVTLSCSPISGHRSVSWYQQTPGQGLQFLFEYFSETQRNKGNFPGRFSGRQFSNSRSEMNVSTLELGDSALYLCASSLVSEDTEAFFGQGTRLTVV.

V is TRBV10-3 and J is TRBJ2-1, with TRBD1 identical over 7 bases. Trimming took 3 bases from V and 0 from J; bases not matched to a gene: 2. Germline CDR1 reads ENHRY; CDR2 reads SYGVKD. CDR3 size: 15 residues. The CDR3 nucleotides read TGTGCCATCAGTGACCCAGGGGGCTCCTACAATGAGCAGTTCTTC. This encodes CAISDPGGSYNEQFF.

Only a few counts were recorded for this clonotype. The V and J genes are TRBV27 and TRBJ2-1, with no clear D. Germline V gene lookup returns CDR1 MNHEY and CDR2 SMNVEV (reference sequence). V was shortened by 5 bases and J by 2 bases, with 13 bases between the two germline ends. The CDR3 sequence is 15 residues long. The CDR3 DNA follows: TGTGCCAGCAGTCTCAATATGGTTCCCTACAATGAGCAGTTCTTC. Encoded protein: CASSLNMVPYNEQFF.

The chain's CDR3 is CASRSRSVGFNYGYTF. The CDR3, as DNA: TGTGCCAGTAGAAGCAGATCCGTGGGTTTTAACTATGGCTACACCTTC. The chain has TRBV19 and TRBJ1-2; no clear D. Per germline, CDR1 LNHDA and CDR2 SQIVND (reference sequence). V lost 6 bases, J lost 1 base, and 18 bases lay in between. The CDR3 spans 16 residues.

This clonotype was detected only a few times. The chain links TRBV12-3 or TRBV12-4 to TRBJ1-2; no definite D call. V shed 8 bases and J shed 8 bases, with 15 bases lying between them. The CDR3 runs to 12 residues. CDR3 DNA: TGTGCCAGCGATCAAGGGCGGTTCGGCTACACCTTC. Its protein product is CASDQGRFGYTF.

J is TRBJ2-7 and V is TRBV18; D remains unclear. In germline, CDR1 is KGHSH, CDR2 LQKENI. The CDR3 totals 13 residues. Trimming took off 2 bases at V and 1 base at J, with 6 bases between the two ends. CDR3 nucleotides: TGTGCCAGCTCACCAGGTCTTTCCTACGAGCAGTACGTC. Translating gives CASSPGLSYEQYV.

This clonotype was seen a handful of times. The chain recombines TRBV2 with TRBJ1-2; the match to TRBD1 covers 9 bases. After removal of 6 bases from V and 7 bases from J, the junction contained 9 bases not matched to a gene. Germline CDR1 reads SNHLY; CDR2 reads FYNNEI. There are 14 residues in the CDR3. This CDR3 reads CASRVGTGTFGYTF. The DNA of the CDR3 is TGTGCCAGCAGAGTCGGGACAGGGACTTTTGGCTACACCTTC.

Of note for this clonotype: At one end, the junction sequence differs from germline, possibly due to a read error. For the CDR3, the DNA is TGTGCCAGCAGTTGGGGTTCTGGGGCCAACGGCCTGACTTTC. This codes for CASSWGSGANGLTF. This sequence joins TRBV12-3 or TRBV12-4 and TRBJ2-6, with TRBD1 as a possible D gene (5 bases). This CDR3 spans 14 amino acids.

This clonotype has ten or more counts. This chain connects TRBV5-1 to TRBJ2-2; tentatively, D is TRBD1 (6 bases). V lost 4 bases to trimming and J lost 5 bases, with 15 bases between them. The V gene's germline CDR1 is SGHRS and CDR2 YFSETQ. This CDR3 is 15 amino acids long. Here the CDR3 reads CASSTTRGFTGELFF. The CDR3 DNA reads TGCGCCAGCAGCACCACCAGGGGTTTTACCGGGGAGCTGTTTTTT.